The 10 T cell receptor beta chains below were found in one sample sequenced in a study of T-cell memory formation after mild COVID-19. TCRdb re-derived calls from the 5' RACE reads in MiXCR, one entry per CDR3 protein. The sample holds roughly 500,000 distinct CDR3 sequences, roughly 22% seen once. Sequencing was performed on PBMCs or a T cell subset sorted from them (not recorded which). These receptors came from an adult woman who had mild COVID-19 (a few samples of this study predate the infection). Cell type and time point are not known.

The chain couples TRBV6-5 to TRBJ2-6; D not resolved. The V end lost 0 bases, the J end lost 1 base, and 7 bases lay between the germline ends. From germline, CDR1 is MNHEY and CDR2 SVGAGI. CDR3 length: 16 amino acids. The CDR3 loop reads CASSYSTVSGANVLTF. The DNA of the CDR3 is TGTGCCAGCAGTTACTCGACTGTATCTGGGGCCAACGTCCTGACTTTC.

This rearrangement joins TRBV20-1 to TRBJ2-1; 9 bases line up with TRBD2. The V and J ends lost 6 bases and 2 bases, in that order; junction bases with no gene match: 2. There are 13 residues in the CDR3. Germline-derived CDR1 and CDR2 are DFQATT and SNEGSKA (reference sequence). CDR3: CSAPSGTYNEQFF. The CDR3 nucleotides read TGCAGTGCCCCTAGCGGGACCTACAATGAGCAGTTCTTC.

In its sample, this clonotype was seen a few times. The chain is built from TRBV9 and TRBJ2-1, with 7 bases identical to TRBD2. CDR1 is SGDLS, CDR2 YYNGEE, per germline. The CDR3 length is 17 residues. The V and J ends lost 1 base and 6 bases, in that order; junction bases with no gene match: 13. The DNA for the CDR3 is TGTGCCAGCAGCGTAATACCTAGCGGAGTGGGGTCCAATGAGCAGTTCTTC. It yields the protein CASSVIPSGVGSNEQFF.

For this clonotype: At one of its ends the junction is not consistent with the germline gene, which may arise from a read error. The chain carries TRBV6-1 and TRBJ2-7; D is possibly TRBD1 (6 bases). CDR1 is MNHNS, CDR2 SASEGT, per germline. The CDR3 is made up of 15 amino acids. CDR3: CASRADYRDTYERYF. Here the CDR3 DNA reads TGTGCCAGCAGGGCAGACTACAGGGATACCTACGAGCGGTACTTC.

This clonotype was observed a handful of times. The chain couples TRBV3-1 to TRBJ2-1; TRBD2 matches at 7 bases. This CDR3 has 12 residues. CDR1 is LGHDT and CDR2 is YNNKEL in the germline V gene (reference sequence). V dropped 3 bases and J dropped 9; count of bases not matched to a gene: 2. The CDR3 sequence: CASSHGLVEQFF. Here the CDR3 DNA reads TGTGCCAGCAGCCATGGACTAGTTGAGCAGTTCTTC.

Ten or more counts support this clonotype. The gene calls are TRBV5-1 and TRBJ2-7; the match to TRBD1 covers 8 bases. Germline CDR1 SGHRS, CDR2 YFSETQ. The CDR3 consists of 14 residues. The V and J ends lost 6 bases and 0 bases, in that order; junction bases with no gene match: 5. The CDR3 bases are TGCGCCAGCAAGGCAGGGGGCGACTCCTACGAGCAGTACTTC. Translated: CASKAGGDSYEQYF. Full variable domain (rest looked up from reference TRBV5-1 and TRBJ2-7): KAGVTQTPRYLIKTRGQQVTLSCSPISGHRSVSWYQQTPGQGLQFLFEYFSETQRNKGNFPGRFSGRQFSNSRSEMNVSTLELGDSALYLCASKAGGDSYEQYFGPGTRLTVT.

The V and J genes are TRBV25-1 and TRBJ2-7, with 8 bases identical to TRBD1. The CDR3 consists of 14 residues. The J segment lost 2 bases and the V segment lost 6 bases, leaving 6 bases of the junction unmatched. CDR1 is MGHDK, CDR2 SYGVNS, per germline. Here the CDR3 reads CASSLTGAAYEQYF. Here the CDR3 DNA reads TGTGCCAGCAGCCTGACAGGGGCGGCCTACGAGCAGTACTTC.

This rearrangement joins TRBV5-1 to TRBJ2-1; 11 nucleotides align to TRBD1. This CDR3 spans 15 amino acids. The V and J ends lost 3 bases and 8 bases, in that order; junction bases with no gene match: 7. Germline CDR1 reads SGHRS; CDR2 reads YFSETQ. The CDR3 DNA follows: TGCGCCAGCAGCTCTGGACAGGGGGCTGCGGATGAGCAGTTCTTC. Translation gives CASSSGQGAADEQFF. The full variable domain, its missing parts supplied by reference TRBV5-1 and TRBJ2-1, is KAGVTQTPRYLIKTRGQQVTLSCSPISGHRSVSWYQQTPGQGLQFLFEYFSETQRNKGNFPGRFSGRQFSNSRSEMNVSTLELGDSALYLCASSSGQGAADEQFFGPGTRLTVL.

This clonotype has just a few counts. The chain couples TRBV24-1 to TRBJ2-5; D is possibly TRBD1 or TRBD2 (5 bases each). Between the trimmed V and J ends, which lost 4 bases and 5 bases, there was a span of 13 bases. The CDR3 contains 14 residues. Germline CDR1 is KGHDR and CDR2 is SFDVKD. The CDR3 loop reads CATSDRTREETQYF. The CDR3 DNA reads TGTGCCACCAGTGACCGGACCAGGGAGGAGACCCAGTACTTC.

This chain links TRBV27 with TRBJ1-2; D gene uncertain. The V and J ends lost 0 bases and 4 bases respectively, with 9 bases between them. Germline V gene sequence: CDR1 MNHEY, CDR2 SMNVEV (reference sequence). CDR3 length: 14 residues. CDR3 region: CASSLSTDPYGYTF. CDR3 nucleotide sequence: TGTGCCAGCAGTTTATCCACAGACCCCTATGGCTACACCTTC.